This T cell receptor (beta chain) was captured by sequencing in a study of cytomegalovirus exposure and HLA in healthy donors. Whole-study findings and limits: Using the classifier, cytomegalovirus status was reportedly diagnosed with high specificity and sensitivity.

This CDR3 is built from 16 residues. Germline CDR1 PRHDT, CDR2 FYEKMQ (reference sequence). Trimming took 5 bases from V and 2 from J; bases not matched to a gene: 9. This clone came up once. Its antigen is unidentified. The method was immunoSEQ multiplex PCR; TCRdb's version includes in-frame clones alone and lacks a portion of them. The sample lists approximately 50,000 clones; roughly 88% were seen once. The V gene is TRBV13, the J gene TRBJ2-7; 10 bases are a match to TRBD1. Source material: PBMCs. This TCR derives from a woman in her 30s in good health and CMV-seronegative. The CDR3 is CASSTGRDRGPYEQYF. The CDR3 DNA is TGTGCCAGCAGCACGGGCCGGGACAGGGGCCCCTACGAGCAGTACTTC.